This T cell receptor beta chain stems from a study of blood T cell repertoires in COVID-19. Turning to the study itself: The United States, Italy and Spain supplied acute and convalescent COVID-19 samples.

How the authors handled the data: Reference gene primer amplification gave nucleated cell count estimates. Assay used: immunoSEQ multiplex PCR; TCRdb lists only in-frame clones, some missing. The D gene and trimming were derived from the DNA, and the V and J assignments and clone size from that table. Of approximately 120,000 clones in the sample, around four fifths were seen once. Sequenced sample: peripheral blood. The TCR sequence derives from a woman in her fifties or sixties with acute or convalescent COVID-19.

The CDR3 DNA reads TGTGCCAGCAGCTTAGTCCAGTGGACTACCTCCTACAATGAGCAGTTCTTC. Its protein product is CASSLVQWTTSYNEQFF. This rearrangement joins TRBV7-2 to TRBJ2-1; TRBD2 is a possible D gene (6 bases). The V and J ends lost 1 base and 0 bases respectively, with 13 bases between them. The V gene's germline CDR1 is SGHTA and CDR2 FQGNSA. The CDR3 is 17 amino acids.